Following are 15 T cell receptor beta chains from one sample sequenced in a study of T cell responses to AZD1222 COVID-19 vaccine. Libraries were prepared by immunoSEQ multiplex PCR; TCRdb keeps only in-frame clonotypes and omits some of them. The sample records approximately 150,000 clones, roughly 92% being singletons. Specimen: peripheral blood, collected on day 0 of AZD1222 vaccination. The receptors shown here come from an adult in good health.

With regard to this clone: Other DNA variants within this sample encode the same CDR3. For the CDR3, the DNA is TGTGCCAGTAGACAGGGTCTTGGAAACACCATATATTTT. This translates into CASRQGLGNTIYF. This chain uses TRBV19 with TRBJ1-3, with D possibly TRBD1 on 6 matching bases. Germline CDR1 reads LNHDA; CDR2 reads SQIVND (reference sequence). The CDR3 spans 13 residues. The V and J ends lost 6 bases and 3 bases respectively, with 9 bases between them.

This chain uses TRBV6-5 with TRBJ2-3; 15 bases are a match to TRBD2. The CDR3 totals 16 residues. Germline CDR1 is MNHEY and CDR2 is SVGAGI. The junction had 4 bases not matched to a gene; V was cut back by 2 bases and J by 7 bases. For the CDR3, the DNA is TGTGCCAGCAGTTACCCAGGGACTAGCGGGGGGAATACGCAGTATTTT. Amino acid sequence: CASSYPGTSGGNTQYF.

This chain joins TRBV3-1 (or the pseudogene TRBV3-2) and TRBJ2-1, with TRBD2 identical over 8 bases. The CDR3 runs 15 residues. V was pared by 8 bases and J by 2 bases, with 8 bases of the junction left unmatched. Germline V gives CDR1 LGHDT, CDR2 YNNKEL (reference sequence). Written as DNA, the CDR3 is TGTGCCAGCCACAGCGGGAGCGGACCCTACAATGAGCAGTTCTTC. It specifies CASHSGSGPYNEQFF.

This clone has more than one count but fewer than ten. CDR3 residues: CASRDRGYSEAFF. Here the CDR3 DNA reads TGTGCCAGTAGAGACAGGGGATATTCTGAAGCTTTCTTT. The V gene is TRBV2, the J gene TRBJ1-1, with 8 bases fitting TRBD1. Germline loops: CDR1 SNHLY, CDR2 FYNNEI. Trimming cost V 9 bases and J 6 bases; bases outside gene matches: 9. There are 13 residues in the CDR3.

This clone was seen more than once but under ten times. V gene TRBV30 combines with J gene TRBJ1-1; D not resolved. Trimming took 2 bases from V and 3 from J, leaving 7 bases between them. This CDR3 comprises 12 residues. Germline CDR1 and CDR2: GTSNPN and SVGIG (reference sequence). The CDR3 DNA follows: TGTGCCTGGAGTAAGGCAGACACTGAAGCTTTCTTT. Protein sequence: CAWSKADTEAFF.

CDR3 in DNA: TGTGCCAGCAGCCTGCGACTAGCGGGAGTAGGAGAGACCCAGTACTTC. It codes for CASSLRLAGVGETQYF. J is TRBJ2-5 and V is TRBV7-3, with 12 bases identical to TRBD2. Germline CDR1 SGHTA, CDR2 FQGTGA. The CDR3 has 16 residues. V shed 5 bases, J shed 4 bases, and the junction held 8 bases outside the gene matches.

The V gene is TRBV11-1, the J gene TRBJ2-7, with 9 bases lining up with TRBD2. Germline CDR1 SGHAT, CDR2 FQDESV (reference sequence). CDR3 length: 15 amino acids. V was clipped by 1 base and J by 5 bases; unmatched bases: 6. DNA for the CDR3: TGTGCCAGCAGCTTAGGATTTAGCGGGAGAGACGAGCAGTACTTC. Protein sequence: CASSLGFSGRDEQYF.

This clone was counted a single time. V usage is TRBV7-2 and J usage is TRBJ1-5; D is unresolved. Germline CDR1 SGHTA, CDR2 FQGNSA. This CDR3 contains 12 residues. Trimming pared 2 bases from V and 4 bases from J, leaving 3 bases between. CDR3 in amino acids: CASSLTNQPQHF. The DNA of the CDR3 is TGTGCCAGCAGCTTAACAAATCAGCCCCAGCATTTT.

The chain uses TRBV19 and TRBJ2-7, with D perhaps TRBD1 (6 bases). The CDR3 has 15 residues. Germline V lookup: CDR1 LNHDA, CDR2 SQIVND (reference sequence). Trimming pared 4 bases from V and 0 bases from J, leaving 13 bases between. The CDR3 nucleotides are TGTGCCAGTAGTACCCGTCGACAGGTCTCCTACGAGCAGTACTTC. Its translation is CASSTRRQVSYEQYF.

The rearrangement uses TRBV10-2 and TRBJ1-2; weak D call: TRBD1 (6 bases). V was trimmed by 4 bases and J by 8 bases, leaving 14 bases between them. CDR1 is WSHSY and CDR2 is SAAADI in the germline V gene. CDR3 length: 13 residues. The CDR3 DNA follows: TGCGCCAGCAGTGTGACGACAGGACAGGGCTACACCTTC. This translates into CASSVTTGQGYTF.

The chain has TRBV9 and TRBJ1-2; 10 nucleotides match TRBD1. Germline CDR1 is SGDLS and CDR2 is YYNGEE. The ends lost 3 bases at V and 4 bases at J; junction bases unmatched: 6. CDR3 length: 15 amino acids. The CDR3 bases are TGTGCCAGCAGCGCCGGGACAGGGGCGACCTATGGCTACACCTTC. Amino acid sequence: CASSAGTGATYGYTF.

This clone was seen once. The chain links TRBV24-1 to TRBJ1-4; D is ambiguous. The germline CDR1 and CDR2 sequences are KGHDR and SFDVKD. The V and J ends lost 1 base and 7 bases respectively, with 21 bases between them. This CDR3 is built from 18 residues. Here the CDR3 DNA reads TGTGCCACCAGTGATTTAGGGCCGGATGTAATGGTGGGTGAAAAACTGTTTTTT. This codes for CATSDLGPDVMVGEKLFF.

The CDR3 protein is CASSLALAESYEQYF. CDR3 nucleotides: TGTGCCAGCAGCTTGGCACTAGCGGAGTCCTACGAGCAGTACTTC. J is TRBJ2-7 and V is TRBV11-2, with 8 bases matching TRBD2. Per germline, CDR1 SGHAT and CDR2 FQNNGV. The length of the CDR3 is 15 residues. J lost 1 base, V lost 3 bases, and 5 bases had no gene match.

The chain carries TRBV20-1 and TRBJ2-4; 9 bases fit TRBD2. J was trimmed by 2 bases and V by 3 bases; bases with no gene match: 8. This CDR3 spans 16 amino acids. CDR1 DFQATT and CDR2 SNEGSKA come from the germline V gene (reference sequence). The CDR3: CSASHWTSVSKNIQYF. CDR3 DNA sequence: TGCAGTGCTAGTCACTGGACTAGCGTCTCCAAAAACATTCAGTACTTC.

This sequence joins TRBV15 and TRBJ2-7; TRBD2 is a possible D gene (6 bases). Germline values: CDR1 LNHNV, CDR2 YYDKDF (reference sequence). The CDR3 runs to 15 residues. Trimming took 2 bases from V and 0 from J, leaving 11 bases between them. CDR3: CATSRSGGGSYEQYF. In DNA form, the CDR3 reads TGTGCCACCAGCAGATCCGGGGGTGGCTCCTACGAGCAGTACTTC.